This section outlines one TCR beta chain sequence together with its context. Its matching antigen is unknown. The sample originates from a study of cytomegalovirus exposure and HLA in healthy donors. General study results and limits: TCR beta sequences reportedly predicted most subjects' HLA-A and HLA-B alleles accurately. Many donors carried some public TCRs, although rarity characterized most TCR sequences. Excluded were some V segments that proved indistinguishable, including TRBV6-2 and TRBV6-3. Per a prior analysis, the majority of TCR beta V segments were productive roughly 87% or roughly 30% of the time.

The CDR3 spans 11 residues. Per the germline V gene, CDR1 is SNHLY and CDR2 is FYNNEI. The V end was cut by 6 bases, the J end by 10 bases, with 10 bases between. PCR was performed using 60 Vbeta and 13 Jbeta primers. Libraries were prepared by immunoSEQ multiplex PCR; TCRdb keeps only in-frame clonotypes and omits some of them. The table lists some 140,000 clones, 74% of them singletons, with approximately 4% in the top ten. This receptor was taken from a man between 18 and 35 years old in good health and CMV-seropositive. Sequenced sample: PBMCs. The chain carries TRBV2 and TRBJ2-1; D possibly corresponds to TRBD1 (5 bases). The CDR3 spells CASRDNREQFF. CDR3 nucleotide sequence: TGTGCCAGCAGGGACAACAGGGAGCAGTTCTTC.